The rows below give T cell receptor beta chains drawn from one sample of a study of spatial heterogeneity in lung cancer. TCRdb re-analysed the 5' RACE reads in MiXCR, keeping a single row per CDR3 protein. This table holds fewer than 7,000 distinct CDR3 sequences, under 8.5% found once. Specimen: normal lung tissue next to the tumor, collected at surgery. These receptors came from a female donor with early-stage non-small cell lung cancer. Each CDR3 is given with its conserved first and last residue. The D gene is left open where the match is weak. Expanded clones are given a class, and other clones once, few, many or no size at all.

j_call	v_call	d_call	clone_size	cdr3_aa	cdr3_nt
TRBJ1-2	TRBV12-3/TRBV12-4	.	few	CASSPGAGRGYTF	TGTGCCAGCAGTCCAGGGGCAGGGCGCGGCTACACCTTC
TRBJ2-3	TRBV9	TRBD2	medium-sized	CASSGTSGGYTDTQYF	TGTGCCAGCAGCGGCACTAGCGGGGGGTACACAGATACGCAGTATTTT
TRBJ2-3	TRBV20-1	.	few	CSARDRRAHTDTQYF	TGCAGTGCTAGAGATCGGCGGGCACACACAGATACGCAGTATTTT
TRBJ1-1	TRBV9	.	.	CASSTGPGGQNTEAFF	TGTGCCAGCAGCACTGGACCAGGAGGGCAAAACACTGAAGCTTTCTTT
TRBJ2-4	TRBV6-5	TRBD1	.	CASRSPGQALNIQYF	TGTGCCAGCAGGAGCCCAGGACAGGCCTTAAACATTCAGTACTTC
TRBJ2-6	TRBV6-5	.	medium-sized	CASSPGSSGANVLTF	TGTGCCAGCAGCCCCGGGAGCTCTGGGGCCAACGTCCTGACTTTC
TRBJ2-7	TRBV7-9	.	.	CASSFDRDPSREQYF	TGTGCCAGCAGCTTTGACCGGGACCCAAGTCGCGAGCAGTACTTC
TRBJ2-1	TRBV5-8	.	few	CASKIGGGPYNEQFF	TGTGCCAGCAAGATAGGGGGGGGCCCTTACAATGAGCAGTTCTTC
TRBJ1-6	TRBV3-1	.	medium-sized	CASSHPGGRNSPLHF	TGTGCCAGCAGCCACCCCGGGGGAAGGAATTCACCCCTCCACTTT
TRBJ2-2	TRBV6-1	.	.	CASSEDRAGRTGELFF	TGTGCCAGCAGCGAGGACCGAGCAGGTCGGACCGGGGAGCTGTTTTTT
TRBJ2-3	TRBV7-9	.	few	CASLSAARTDTQYF	TGTGCCAGCCTGTCGGCCGCTCGCACAGATACGCAGTATTTT
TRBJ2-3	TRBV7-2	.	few	CASSLGSIARTDTQYF	TGTGCCAGCAGCTTAGGGTCGATAGCTCGCACAGATACGCAGTATTTT
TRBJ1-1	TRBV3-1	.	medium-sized	CASSHVRGRTEAFF	TGTGCCAGCAGCCACGTACGCGGGAGGACTGAAGCTTTCTTT
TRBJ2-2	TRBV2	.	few	CASLEVTGELFF	TGTGCCAGCTTGGAGGTCACCGGGGAGCTGTTTTTT
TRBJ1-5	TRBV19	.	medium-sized	CASSLTTRGLGNQPQHF	TGTGCCAGTAGTCTCACCACACGGGGGCTAGGGAATCAGCCCCAGCATTTT
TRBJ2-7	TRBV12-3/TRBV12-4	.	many	CASSSHRVYEQYF	TGTGCCAGCAGTTCGCACAGGGTCTACGAGCAGTACTTC
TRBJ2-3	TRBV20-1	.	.	CSARRTDSTDTQYF	TGCAGTGCTAGAAGGACTGATAGCACAGATACGCAGTATTTT
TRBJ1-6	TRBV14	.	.	CASSPKGEYNSPLHF	TGTGCCAGCAGCCCAAAAGGGGAGTATAATTCACCCCTCCACTTT
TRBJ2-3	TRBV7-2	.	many	CASSPLTSSDTQYF	TGTGCCAGCAGCCCCCTGACTAGTTCAGATACGCAGTATTTT
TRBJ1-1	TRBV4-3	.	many	CASSPRQAWGTEAFF	TGCGCCAGCAGCCCCCGACAGGCCTGGGGCACTGAAGCTTTCTTT
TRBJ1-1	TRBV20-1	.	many	CSASWEGEAFF	TGCAGTGCTAGTTGGGAGGGGGAAGCTTTCTTT
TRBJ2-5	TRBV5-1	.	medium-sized	CASSLDPGLQTQYF	TGCGCCAGCAGCTTGGATCCAGGGTTGCAGACCCAGTACTTC
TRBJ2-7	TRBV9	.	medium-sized	CASSAGPRGGEQYF	TGTGCCAGCAGCGCCGGACCTCGAGGCGGCGAGCAGTACTTC
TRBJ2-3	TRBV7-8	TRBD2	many	CASTLRARGAGTDTQYF	TGTGCCAGCACCCTACGGGCGCGGGGGGCCGGCACAGATACGCAGTATTTT
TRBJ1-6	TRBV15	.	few	CATSRDGPPYGNSPLHF	TGTGCCACCAGCAGAGACGGACCCCCCTATGGGAATTCACCCCTCCACTTT
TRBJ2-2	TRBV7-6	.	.	CASSPRTVNTGELFF	TGTGCCAGCAGCCCAAGGACAGTTAACACCGGGGAGCTGTTTTTT
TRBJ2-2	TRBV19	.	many	CASSMGTNTGELFF	TGTGCCAGTAGTATGGGCACCAACACCGGGGAGCTGTTTTTT
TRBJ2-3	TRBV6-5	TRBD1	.	CASSPGQGRQYF	TGTGCCAGCAGCCCCGGACAGGGAAGGCAGTATTTT
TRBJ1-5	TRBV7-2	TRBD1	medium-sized	CASSVGQGLNQPQHF	TGTGCCAGCAGCGTAGGACAGGGCCTCAATCAGCCCCAGCATTTT
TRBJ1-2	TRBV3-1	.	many	CASGIEGDYGYTF	TGTGCCAGCGGAATTGAGGGGGACTATGGCTACACCTTC
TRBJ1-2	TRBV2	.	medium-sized	CASSDQKGLYSYTF	TGTGCCAGCAGTGATCAGAAGGGGTTGTATAGCTACACCTTC
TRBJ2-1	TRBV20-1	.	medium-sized	CSASLPSAGSGEQFF	TGCAGTGCTAGCCTTCCTTCTGCGGGGTCGGGGGAGCAGTTCTTC
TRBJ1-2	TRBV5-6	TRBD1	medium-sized	CASSSPGQGHYGYTF	TGTGCCAGCAGTTCCCCGGGACAGGGGCACTATGGCTACACCTTC
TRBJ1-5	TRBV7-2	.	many	CASSLRGAGNQPQHF	TGTGCCAGCAGCTTAAGAGGGGCTGGCAATCAGCCCCAGCATTTT
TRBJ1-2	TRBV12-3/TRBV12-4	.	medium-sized	CASSFSGGYTF	TGTGCCAGCAGCTTTTCAGGTGGCTACACCTTC
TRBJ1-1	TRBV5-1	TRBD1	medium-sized	CASSSGQPNTEAFF	TGCGCCAGCAGCTCGGGACAGCCTAACACTGAAGCTTTCTTT
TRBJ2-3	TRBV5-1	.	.	CASSPDPGVGTQYF	TGCGCCAGCAGCCCGGATCCGGGAGTGGGTACGCAGTATTTT
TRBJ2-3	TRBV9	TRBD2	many	CASSPSAAGGRNTQYF	TGTGCCAGCAGCCCCTCAGCGGCGGGGGGGCGAAATACGCAGTATTTT
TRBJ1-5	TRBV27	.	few	CASSFSAGNQPQHF	TGTGCCAGCAGTTTTTCGGCGGGGAATCAGCCCCAGCATTTT
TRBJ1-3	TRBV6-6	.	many	CASSTQDSGNTIYF	TGTGCCAGCAGTACACAGGACTCTGGAAACACCATATATTTT
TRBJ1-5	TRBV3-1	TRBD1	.	CASSGNRGSQPQHF	TGTGCCAGCAGCGGTAACAGGGGGAGTCAGCCCCAGCATTTT
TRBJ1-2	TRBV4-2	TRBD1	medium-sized	CASSATGTGSGYTF	TGTGCCAGCAGCGCTACCGGGACAGGGTCTGGCTACACCTTC
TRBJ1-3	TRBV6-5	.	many	CASSYSPEALNTIYF	TGTGCCAGCAGTTACTCCCCGGAGGCATTGAACACCATATATTTT
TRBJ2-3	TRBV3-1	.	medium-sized	CASSSRLGTDTQYF	TGTGCCAGCAGCTCCCGACTGGGAACAGATACGCAGTATTTT
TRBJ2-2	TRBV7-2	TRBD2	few	CASSLAIAGITGELFF	TGTGCCAGCAGCTTAGCTATAGCGGGCATCACCGGGGAGCTGTTTTTT
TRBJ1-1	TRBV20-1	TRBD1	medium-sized	CSASQGTGTEAFF	TGCAGTGCTAGTCAGGGGACAGGCACTGAAGCTTTCTTT
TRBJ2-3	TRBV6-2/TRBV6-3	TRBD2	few	CASTLGGGADTQYF	TGTGCCAGCACCCTGGGGGGGGGGGCAGATACGCAGTATTTT
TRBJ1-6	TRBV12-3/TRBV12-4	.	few	CASSLGLRNSPLHF	TGTGCCAGCAGTTTGGGCCTCAGGAATTCACCCCTCCACTTT
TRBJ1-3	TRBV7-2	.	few	CASSNYLDSGNTIYF	TGTGCCAGCAGCAACTACCTGGACTCTGGAAACACCATATATTTT
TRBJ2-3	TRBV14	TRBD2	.	CASSGGGAWIRTDTQYF	TGTGCCAGCAGCGGCGGGGGGGCCTGGATCCGCACAGATACGCAGTATTTT
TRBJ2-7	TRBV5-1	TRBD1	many	CASRITGQSYEQYF	TGCGCCAGCAGAATCACGGGACAGTCCTACGAGCAGTACTTC
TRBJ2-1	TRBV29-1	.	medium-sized	CSVDTVPNEQFF	TGCAGCGTTGATACGGTACCCAATGAGCAGTTCTTC
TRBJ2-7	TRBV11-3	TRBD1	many	CASSEHPYGTGVEQYF	TGTGCCAGCAGCGAACACCCATACGGGACAGGGGTCGAGCAGTACTTC
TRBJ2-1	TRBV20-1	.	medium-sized	CSALTGPSSYNEQFF	TGCAGTGCTTTGACAGGCCCAAGCTCCTACAATGAGCAGTTCTTC
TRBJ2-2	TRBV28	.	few	CASLRGNWLTGELFF	TGTGCCAGCCTTAGGGGGAATTGGTTGACCGGGGAGCTGTTTTTT
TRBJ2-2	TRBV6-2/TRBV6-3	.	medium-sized	CASTKDGTGELFF	TGTGCCAGCACCAAGGACGGCACCGGGGAGCTGTTTTTT
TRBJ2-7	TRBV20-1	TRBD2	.	CSARDTASGAYEQYF	TGCAGTGCTAGAGATACGGCTAGCGGGGCCTACGAGCAGTACTTC
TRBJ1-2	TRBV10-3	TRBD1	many	CAIGGTGNTPNYGYTF	TGTGCCATCGGAGGGACAGGTAACACGCCTAACTATGGCTACACCTTC
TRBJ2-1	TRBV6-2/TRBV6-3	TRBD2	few	CASTPHLGRGNEQFF	TGTGCCAGCACCCCTCACCTGGGGAGGGGCAATGAGCAGTTCTTC
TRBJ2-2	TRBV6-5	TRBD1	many	CASSRDRASLANTGELFF	TGTGCCAGCAGCCGCGACAGGGCATCCCTTGCGAACACCGGGGAGCTGTTTTTT